A selection of T cell receptor beta chains follows, all from one sample in a study of CD8 T cell repertoires and HIV-1 epitope variants. No antigen is known for these receptors. Using immunoSEQ multiplex PCR, the repertoire was profiled, and TCRdb retains in-frame clones only, with some absent. The sample consists of almost 6,000 clones, around two thirds of them appearing once. The source material was cultured CD8+ T cells derived from PBMCs. The receptors come from a male donor with HIV. CDR3s include the opening cysteine and the closing phenylalanine or tryptophan. D genes are given only for firm matches. The listing skips clone size in some rows; elsewhere it reads once, few, many or a size class.

TRBV5-4	TRBD2	.	TRBJ2-7	CASSFASGTYEQYF	TGTGCCAGCAGCTTCGCTAGCGGAACCTACGAGCAGTACTTC
TRBV7-9	.	.	TRBJ1-4	CASSPKGFSNEKLFF	TGTGCCAGCAGCCCGAAAGGTTTCTCCAATGAAAAACTGTTTTTT
TRBV5-2	.	.	TRBJ2-5	CASSSAGIDQETQYF	TGTGCCAGCAGCTCCGCCGGGATAGATCAAGAGACCCAGTACTTC
TRBV10-2	.	.	TRBJ2-7	CASSEGGLIYEQYF	TGCGCCAGCAGTGAAGGGGGGTTGATTTACGAGCAGTACTTC
TRBV27	.	.	TRBJ2-7	CASSLLLAGDEQYF	TGTGCCAGCAGTTTATTACTGGCAGGTGACGAGCAGTACTTC
TRBV6-1	TRBD1	.	TRBJ2-7	CASSVDRGDYEQYF	TGTGCCAGCAGTGTAGACAGGGGCGACTACGAGCAGTACTTC
TRBV4-1	TRBD2	.	TRBJ2-5	CASSQETLTSGAPGMETQYF	TGCGCCAGCAGCCAAGAAACCCTGACTAGCGGGGCGCCGGGTATGGAGACCCAGTACTTC
TRBV9	.	few	TRBJ1-2	CASSVDDRGYTF	TGTGCCAGCAGCGTAGACGACCGTGGCTACACCTTC
TRBV7-2	TRBD1	.	TRBJ2-1	CASSVTGQGGHNEQFF	TGTGCCAGCAGCGTAACGGGACAGGGGGGGCACAATGAGCAGTTCTTC
TRBV28	.	once	TRBJ2-7	CASSLGEQYF	TGTGCCAGCAGTTTGGGCGAGCAGTACTTC
TRBV10-2	.	few	TRBJ1-1	CASSDLPEAFF	TGCGCCAGCAGTGATCTTCCGGAAGCTTTCTTT
TRBV28	.	.	TRBJ2-1	CASSFLTGANEQFF	TGTGCCAGCAGTTTTTTGACAGGAGCCAATGAGCAGTTCTTC
TRBV5-1	.	.	TRBJ1-1	CASSDAQGHTEAFF	TGCGCCAGCAGCGACGCTCAGGGGCACACTGAAGCTTTCTTT
TRBV29-1	TRBD2	once	TRBJ2-5	CSVEDGGISGRSETQYF	TGCAGCGTTGAAGATGGGGGAATTAGCGGGAGATCAGAGACCCAGTACTTC
TRBV14	.	few	TRBJ2-7	CASSQVGSWNSYEQYF	TGTGCCAGCAGCCAAGTGGGAAGCTGGAACTCCTACGAGCAGTACTTC
TRBV19	.	.	TRBJ2-7	CASSIDLVPDEQYF	TGTGCCAGTAGTATAGATCTTGTGCCGGACGAGCAGTACTTC
TRBV4-1	.	few	TRBJ1-5	CASSEEWGLNQPQHF	TGCGCCAGCAGCGAAGAATGGGGATTAAATCAGCCCCAGCATTTT
TRBV7-2	TRBD1	.	TRBJ2-2	CASSPGQGARFGELFF	TGTGCCAGCAGCCCGGGACAGGGGGCGCGGTTCGGGGAGCTGTTTTTT
TRBV4-2	.	.	TRBJ1-1	CASSQVNTEAFF	TGTGCCAGCAGCCAGGTCAACACTGAAGCTTTCTTT
TRBV11-2	.	.	TRBJ1-3	CASSLAGLSSGNTIYF	TGTGCCAGCAGCTTAGCAGGGTTGAGCTCTGGAAACACCATATATTTT
TRBV10-3	.	.	TRBJ1-1	CAITLDGNTEAFF	TGTGCCATCACTTTGGACGGAAACACTGAAGCTTTCTTT